The present T cell receptor beta chain was sequenced within a study of T-cell reconstitution after alpha-beta-depleted transplantation in children. As it was prepared, the TCRbeta library received unique molecular identifiers. TCRdb re-called the PCR reads through MiXCR, storing one row per CDR3 protein. The sample has approximately 350,000 distinct CDR3 sequences, around 15% seen once. This clonotype came up many times. Its antigen is unidentified. Whole-study findings and limits: Some patients showed high day-60 TCRbeta diversity, which derived from surviving recipient T cells and thymic progenitors. T-cell counts and diversity at one year post-transplant came mainly from newly produced T cells. Approximately two months post-transplant, alpha-beta T cells reportedly originated from several hundred expanded graft clones.

Specimen: PBMCs, mostly from graft donor cells, collected 360 days after TCRalphabeta/CD19-depleted stem cell transplant. This clonotype was obtained from a male patient between 2 and 9 years old who had a stem cell transplant for acute lymphoblastic leukemia, so the T cells may come from the graft donor.

In DNA, the CDR3 is TGTGCCAGCAGCCAAGATATGGGACAGGGAGTCAATGAGCAGTTCTTC. Protein sequence: CASSQDMGQGVNEQFF. The chain couples TRBV3-1 to TRBJ2-1, with TRBD1 matching 9 bases. The CDR3 contains 16 residues. Trimming took 0 bases from V and 6 from J; bases not matched to a gene: 6. The germline gives CDR1 LGHDT, CDR2 YNNKEL (reference sequence).